This TCR beta chain comes out of a study of blood T cell repertoires in COVID-19. Study-wide background: Acute and convalescent COVID-19 specimens originated in the United States, Italy and Spain. The cDNA or gDNA used as material had been derived from T cells, B-cell-depleted T cells, or PBMCs.

As originally analysed: Using reference gene primer amplification, nucleated cell counts were estimated. Repertoires were generated with immunoSEQ multiplex PCR, while TCRdb's copy carries only in-frame clones and drops some. The DNA was the basis for D and trimming; V, J and clone size are from that table. This table has 330,000 or so clones, roughly 87% appearing once. CDR1 is SGHRS and CDR2 is YFSETQ in the germline V gene. CDR3 length: 15 amino acids. Trimming took off 0 bases at V and 3 bases at J, with 13 bases between the two ends. V is TRBV5-1 and J is TRBJ2-7; maybe TRBD2 (5 bases). The source material was peripheral blood. This TCR came from a man aged 25 to 40 with COVID-19, enrolled during active disease. CDR3 sequence reads: CASSLESPGSYEQYF. The CDR3 DNA reads TGCGCCAGCAGCTTGGAGTCACCGGGGAGCTACGAGCAGTACTTC.